This T cell receptor (beta chain) emerged from a study of T cells in localized non-small cell lung cancer (dated by TCRdb to 2018 to 2021). Study-level background: The study analyzed T cell repertoires of hundreds of early-stage NSCLC patients, comparing tumors and uninvolved tumor-adjacent lungs. All 250 or so NSCLC patients in the cohort were treatment-naive and had localized lung tumors that were resected. A mean age of around 69 years was recorded for the NSCLC patients, of whom 129 were male and 90 to 110 were female.

With regard to this clone: It has no known antigen specificity. The record has no base qualities; no much larger clone is one base away.

The CDR3 spans 14 residues, from the cysteine through the phenylalanine. Kept here is only the CDR3 DNA, which spans 42 bases and is read in frame from base 1. Relative to germline, V is missing 5 bases and J is missing 1 base, with 2 bases of the junction outside any gene match. CDR1 and CDR2, per the germline V gene (reference sequence), are MNHEY and SMNVEV. TCR beta CDR3 regions were sequenced from DNA using the immunoSEQ Assay. As for the original processing: T cell density was computed as TCR beta template counts normalized to usable DNA estimated by amplifying housekeeping genes. Using the preseqR package, richness was estimated by extrapolating to 120,000 templates for tissue samples and 400,000 templates for PBMC samples. Clonality was calculated as one minus Pielou's evenness. Tissue-enriched TCRs were identified through differential abundance testing performed on productive amino-acid clonotypes, with a minimum total count of 5 and an alpha of 0.1. Repertoire overlap between compartments was quantified with the Jaccard Index and Morisita Overlap Index. GLIPH clustered TCR beta CDR3s with public tetramer-defined viral CDR3s; viral motifs required at least three viral sequences plus V-gene enrichment. TCRdb took this table from immuneACCESS and kept in-frame rearrangements with V and J called. Such tables lack part of the clones; where checked against another copy, unresolved V genes explain under half of the gap, and the rest is unexplained. The V and J calls and clone size were taken over from that table, and D and trimming were inferred from the DNA. In all, the sample holds tens of thousands of clones, and over 80% of those were seen once. 15% of the sample is held by the ten biggest clonotypes.

The paper as a whole reports these results and caveats: Because multi-region tumor sequencing was not done, intratumor heterogeneity could not be ruled out. A median of approximately 55 of the top 100 tumor clones were detected in paired uninvolved adjacent lung, and some 28 of these tumor clones were also found among the top 100 clones of the paired uninvolved adjacent lung. Uninvolved tumor-adjacent lung showed the highest T cell clonality, higher than tumor, which suggests more focused antigenic responses in the uninvolved tumor-adjacent lung. Longer overall survival was associated with higher T cell density in blood, whereas shorter survival was associated with higher clonality in adjacent lung. Since the design was exploratory, TCR variables were selected using unadjusted p-values with no false-discovery rate correction.

At diagnosis, tumor, uninvolved tumor-adjacent lung and peripheral blood were collected and then preserved as a mix of FFPE and fresh-frozen material. Blood samples were analyzed as peripheral blood mononuclear cells for TCR repertoire profiling. The sequence is built from TRBV27 and TRBJ2-1, with TRBD1 matching 7 junction bases. Sequences were derived from peripheral blood, sampled before any cancer treatment. This clonotype was obtained from a man aged 35-75 years with stage I squamous cell lung carcinoma. The DNA is TGTGCCAGCAGTCAGGACAGGTCCTACAATGAGCAGTTCTTC. Its product reads: CASSQDRSYNEQFF.